The 7 T cell receptor beta chains below were found in one sample sequenced in a study of cytomegalovirus exposure and HLA in healthy donors. The PCR contained 60 Vbeta and 13 Jbeta primers. Using immunoSEQ multiplex PCR, the repertoire was profiled, and TCRdb retains in-frame clones only, with some absent. The sample consists of around 120,000 clones, approximately 80% of them appearing once. Source material: PBMCs. All receptors derive from a man aged 50 to 60 in good health and CMV-seropositive.

The CDR3 is CASSSPRAGGYGYTF. CDR3 DNA: TGTGCCAGCAGTTCCCCGCGGGCCGGGGGATATGGCTACACCTTC. V and J are TRBV7-2 and TRBJ1-2, with TRBD1 as a possible D gene (5 bases). This CDR3 has 15 amino acids. The V end lost 6 bases, the J end lost 5 bases, and 19 bases lay between the germline ends. Germline V gives CDR1 SGHTA, CDR2 FQGNSA.

The J gene is TRBJ1-5, the V gene TRBV10-3; 8 bases align to TRBD1. Per germline, CDR1 ENHRY and CDR2 SYGVKD. V lost 4 bases, J lost 1 base, and 6 bases stayed unmatched. The CDR3 is 16 residues long. The CDR3 spells CAISGSTGASNQPQHF. For the CDR3, the DNA is TGTGCCATCAGTGGCTCGACAGGGGCGAGCAATCAGCCCCAGCATTTT.

The chain couples TRBV19 to TRBJ2-5; the D gene is possibly TRBD2 (5 bases). The CDR3 has 14 amino acids. Germline V gene sequence: CDR1 LNHDA, CDR2 SQIVND (reference sequence). Trimming took 3 bases from V and 7 from J, leaving 15 bases between them. The CDR3 region is CASSISWPGGTQYF. Written as DNA, the CDR3 is TGTGCCAGTAGTATCTCGTGGCCAGGAGGGACCCAGTACTTC.

This clone was observed a single time. The chain recombines TRBV14 with TRBJ2-5; 9 bases align to TRBD2. This CDR3 is 15 amino acids long. Germline V gene sequence: CDR1 SGHDN, CDR2 FVKESK. The ends lost 4 bases at V and 5 bases at J; junction bases unmatched: 8. This chain's CDR3 is CASSPYSGSVETQYF. CDR3 bases: TGTGCCAGCAGCCCCTATAGCGGGAGTGTGGAGACCCAGTACTTC.

The chain joins TRBV29-1 to TRBJ2-7; possibly TRBD2 for D (5 bases). V lost 5 bases and J 1 base, leaving 12 bases between the germline ends. The CDR3 is 13 amino acids. The germline V gene encodes CDR1 SQVTM and CDR2 ANQGSEA. The CDR3: CSVHPAGSYEQYF. The CDR3 DNA is TGCAGCGTTCACCCCGCGGGTTCCTACGAGCAGTACTTC.

V usage is TRBV15 and J usage is TRBJ2-5, with 11 bases matching TRBD1. V lost 7 bases and J lost 4; bases outside the gene matches: 5. In germline, CDR1 is LNHNV, CDR2 YYDKDF (reference sequence). This CDR3 spans 14 amino acids. The CDR3 nucleotides are TGTGCCACCACCCGGGACAGGGGGGGAGAGACCCAGTACTTC. Its translation: CATTRDRGGETQYF.

This clone was counted only a few times. The chain carries TRBV18 and TRBJ2-3; maybe TRBD2 (5 bases). V was pared by 6 bases and J by 2 bases, with 15 bases between. Per the germline V gene, CDR1 is KGHSH and CDR2 is LQKENI. This CDR3 spans 15 amino acids. In DNA form, the CDR3 reads TGTGCCAGCTCGAACCCCGAGGGATACACAGATACGCAGTATTTT. Amino acid sequence: CASSNPEGYTDTQYF. Full variable domain (missing parts from reference TRBV18 and TRBJ2-3): NAGVMQNPRHLVRRRGQEARLRCSPMKGHSHVYWYRQLPEEGLKFMVYLQKENIIDESGMPKERFSAEFPKEGPSILRIQQVVRGDSAAYFCASSNPEGYTDTQYFGPGTRLTVL.